In its sample, the clone carrying this TCR beta chain was seen a few times. What it recognizes is unknown. These data originate in a study of STAT5B mutations in CD4+ large granular lymphocyte leukemia. Overall study context: Healthy donors showed HLA-associated enrichment of the CDR3 'QG' motif. Study-level findings and limits: Main leukemic clonotypes were patient-specific, but approximately 25% appeared at low frequency elsewhere.

This CDR3 region has 15 residues. Germline values: CDR1 SGHRS, CDR2 YFSETQ. V was clipped by 0 bases and J by 10 bases; unmatched bases: 8. Data came from immunoSEQ multiplex PCR; TCRdb stores just in-frame clones and leaves some out. The sample lists tens of thousands of clones; 84% were seen once. The V call is TRBV5-1, the J call TRBJ1-1; 11 bases agree with TRBD1. The origin of this receptor is a human donor in good health. Sequencing was performed on CD4+ T cells from blood buffy coats. This CDR3 is CASSLGGTGGPPAFF. The CDR3 DNA reads TGCGCCAGCAGCTTGGGTGGGACAGGGGGACCGCCAGCTTTCTTT.